The clone carrying this T cell receptor beta chain came up many times. Its specificity is not known. The read gets to within 3 residues of the CDR3 end, and the germline J gene fills in the rest. The data were obtained in a study of T cell clonality in common variable immunodeficiency. Generated by immunoSEQ multiplex PCR, the TCRdb table keeps only in-frame clones and is missing some. Reported are roughly 60,000 clones, none seen only once; the ten largest carry about 1.5%. Points from the study as a whole: T cell subpopulation sequencing would be needed to explain CVID clonality.

Patients and controls were mostly of Caucasian heritage. The CDR3 length is 15 residues. Germline V lookup: CDR1 SGHRS, CDR2 YFSETQ. V was trimmed by 1 base and J by 2 bases, leaving 12 bases between them. This rearrangement joins TRBV5-1 to TRBJ2-5; tentative D call: TRBD2 (5 bases). The sequenced material came from peripheral blood mononuclear cells. The sequence was obtained from a person aged 18-70 years in good health. Here the CDR3 reads CASSLMVGEQETQYF. The sequenced CDR3 bases are TGCGCCAGCAGCTTGATGGTCGGGGAGCAAGAGACC.